The 27 T cell receptor beta chains listed next were all sequenced from one sample in a study of human thymus T cells. Corrective heart surgery yielded resections, and these provided the thymus tissue. Repertoires were generated with immunoSEQ multiplex PCR, while TCRdb's copy carries only in-frame clones and drops some. The sample lists about 78,000 clones; 95% to 98% were seen once. Material for sequencing was thymus tissue. The receptors stem from a boy under two years old with a congenital heart defect but otherwise immunologically healthy.

J is TRBJ2-7 and V is TRBV5-6; perhaps TRBD2 as D (5 bases). Germline V CDR1 and CDR2: SGHDT, YYEEEE. The ends were cut back, 0 bases at V and 2 bases at J, with 9 bases in the middle. This CDR3 has 14 residues. The CDR3 coding sequence is TGTGCCAGCAGCTTGGAGGTGGGAGCCTACGAGCAGTACTTC. Its protein product is CASSLEVGAYEQYF.

DNA of the CDR3: TGCGCCAGCAGCTTGTGGACTAGCGGGGGAACAGATACGCAGTATTTT. It codes for CASSLWTSGGTDTQYF. J is TRBJ2-3 and V is TRBV5-1; TRBD2 matches at 13 bases. V lost 1 base to trimming and J lost 3 bases; unmatched junction nucleotides: 2. This CDR3 is built from 16 residues. Germline CDR1 SGHRS, CDR2 YFSETQ.

The chain combines TRBV7-2 with TRBJ2-3; 7 positions agree with TRBD2. After removal of 4 bases from V and 0 bases from J, the junction contained 7 bases not matched to a gene. The germline gives CDR1 SGHTA, CDR2 FQGNSA. The CDR3 consists of 16 residues. For the CDR3, the DNA is TGTGCCAGCAGCTCCGGAGGAGCGGGGAGCACAGATACGCAGTATTTT. Its protein is CASSSGGAGSTDTQYF. The full variable domain, its missing parts supplied by reference TRBV7-2 and TRBJ2-3, is GAGVSQSPSNKVTEKGKDVELRCDPISGHTALYWYRQSLGQGLEFLIYFQGNSAPDKSGLPSDRFSAERTGGSVSTLTIQRTQQEDSAVYLCASSSGGAGSTDTQYFGPGTRLTVL.

V and J are TRBV2 and TRBJ2-7, with TRBD2 matching 8 bases. The CDR3 runs 14 residues. V dropped 7 bases and J dropped 3; count of bases not matched to a gene: 8. Germline V gene sequence: CDR1 SNHLY, CDR2 FYNNEI. CDR3 amino acids: CASTPAGVRYEQYF. In DNA form, the CDR3 reads TGTGCCAGCACCCCAGCGGGAGTCCGCTACGAGCAGTACTTC.

The chain carries TRBV7-9 and TRBJ1-3; D not resolved. This CDR3 has 16 amino acids. Germline CDR1 is SEHNR and CDR2 is FQNEAQ (reference sequence). The germline V and J ends were trimmed by 4 bases and 0 bases, with 13 bases remaining between them. CDR3 sequence reads: CASSSFTTRSGNTIYF. CDR3 nucleotides: TGTGCCAGCAGCTCTTTTACGACCCGCTCTGGAAACACCATATATTTT.

The genes are TRBV29-1 and TRBJ1-2; 9 bases are a match to TRBD1. V lost 7 bases, J lost 4 bases, and 7 bases stayed unmatched. Looked up from germline, CDR1 is SQVTM and CDR2 is ANQGSEA. The CDR3 is 13 amino acids. CDR3 sequence reads: CSGLTTGGYGYTF. CDR3 coding DNA: TGCAGCGGACTCACGACAGGGGGCTATGGCTACACCTTC.

V usage is TRBV6-1 and J usage is TRBJ2-1; 10 nucleotides agree with TRBD1. The ends lost 8 bases at V and 8 bases at J; junction bases unmatched: 6. Germline V gene data show CDR1 as MNHNS and CDR2 as SASEGT. The CDR3 covers 13 residues. CDR3 nucleotide sequence: TGTGCCAGCGCCGGGACAGGGGAAGATGAGCAGTTCTTC. Protein sequence: CASAGTGEDEQFF.

The chain has TRBV5-1 and TRBJ2-6, with D maybe TRBD2 (6 bases). Germline lookup yields CDR1 SGHRS and CDR2 YFSETQ. Trimming took 1 base from V and 8 from J, leaving 16 bases between them. This CDR3 is built from 16 residues. The CDR3 DNA sequence: TGCGCCAGCAGCTTGCCCTCGGGACTTCTTCCCAACGTCCTGACTTTC. Protein product: CASSLPSGLLPNVLTF.

The chain combines TRBV7-2 with TRBJ2-2; TRBD1 matches 11 bases. This CDR3 has 17 amino acids. J gave up 3 bases and V 1 base, and 4 bases lay outside the gene matches. The germline CDR1 and CDR2 sequences are SGHTA and FQGNSA. CDR3 loop: CASSLGGTGGDTGELFF. The CDR3 DNA follows: TGTGCCAGCAGCTTAGGCGGGACAGGGGGTGACACCGGGGAGCTGTTTTTT.

The chain combines TRBV19 with TRBJ1-1, with no clear D. Trimming stripped 2 bases from V and 3 bases from J, with 10 bases between. The CDR3 loop spans 14 amino acids. Germline V gene lookup returns CDR1 LNHDA and CDR2 SQIVND (reference sequence). In DNA, the CDR3 is TGTGCCAGTAGTATAAAAGGAGGGTACACTGAAGCTTTCTTT. Protein sequence: CASSIKGGYTEAFF.

The chain uses TRBV12-2 and TRBJ1-5. TRBV12-2 is a pseudogene. The CDR3 consists of 14 residues. This chain's CDR3 is CASRCLQCNQPQHF. The CDR3 bases are TGTGCAAGTCGCTGCCTCCAATGCAATCAGCCCCAGCATTTT.

V usage is TRBV28 and J usage is TRBJ1-3; no reliable D call. The CDR3 covers 17 residues. Per germline, CDR1 MDHEN and CDR2 SYDVKM. Trimming took 4 bases from V and 2 from J, leaving 18 bases between them. The CDR3 spells CASSYPQTVGAGNTIYF. CDR3 nucleotide sequence: TGTGCCAGCAGTTACCCCCAGACGGTGGGTGCTGGAAACACCATATATTTT. The full variable domain, its missing parts supplied by reference TRBV28 and TRBJ1-3, is DVKVTQSSRYLVKRTGEKVFLECVQDMDHENMFWYRQDPGLGLRLIYFSYDVKMKEKGDIPEGYSVSREKKERFSLILESASTNQTSMYLCASSYPQTVGAGNTIYFGEGSWLTVV.

The chain carries TRBV28 and TRBJ2-3; unclear D gene. CDR1 MDHEN and CDR2 SYDVKM come from the germline V gene. This CDR3 spans 18 amino acids. The V gene lost 0 bases and the J gene lost 0 bases, with 16 bases spanning the gap. CDR3 DNA: TGTGCCAGCAGTTTATGCGCCCTGGCGGTTACTAGCACAGATACGCAGTATTTT. Its translation is CASSLCALAVTSTDTQYF.

V is TRBV15 and J is TRBJ1-1; D is uncertain. CDR1 and CDR2 (germline): LNHNV, YYDKDF (reference sequence). Deletions cut 2 bases from V and 8 bases from J, with 18 bases between. The CDR3 extends over 15 amino acids. CDR3 in amino acids: CATSRTTYRVSEAFF. The CDR3 bases are TGTGCCACCAGCAGAACAACCTATCGGGTATCAGAAGCTTTCTTT. Combining the CDR3 with reference TRBV15 and TRBJ1-1 gives the whole variable domain DAMVIQNPRYQVTQFGKPVTLSCSQTLNHNVMYWYQQKSSQAPKLLFHYYDKDFNNEADTPDNFQSRRPNTSFCFLDIRSPGLGDTAMYLCATSRTTYRVSEAFFGQGTRLTVV.

V and J are TRBV15 and TRBJ2-7, with 8 nucleotides matching TRBD1. In germline, CDR1 is LNHNV, CDR2 YYDKDF (reference sequence). CDR3 length: 16 residues. Unmatched junction bases numbered 7, after V lost 0 bases and J lost 3 bases. CDR3 DNA: TGTGCCACCAGCAGAGACGCCGGGACAGGCGTCTACGAGCAGTACTTC. Encoded protein: CATSRDAGTGVYEQYF.

This chain connects TRBV28 to TRBJ2-4; tentative D call: TRBD2 (5 bases). The CDR3 is 13 residues long. The germline CDR1 and CDR2 sequences are MDHEN and SYDVKM. Trimming stripped 7 bases from V and 7 bases from J, with 14 bases between. The DNA for the CDR3 is TGTGCCAGCACTCTGAGCGGTCGGAACATTCAGTACTTC. Residues: CASTLSGRNIQYF.

The V call is TRBV5-1, the J call TRBJ2-5; maybe TRBD1 (6 bases). The germline gives CDR1 SGHRS, CDR2 YFSETQ. The CDR3 consists of 12 residues. V lost 7 bases, J lost 3 bases, and 10 bases lay in between. This CDR3 is CASGKGEETQYF. The DNA for the CDR3 is TGCGCCAGCGGCAAGGGGGAAGAGACCCAGTACTTC.

The gene calls are TRBV19 and TRBJ1-2; 9 bases line up with TRBD1. V gave up 9 bases and J gave up 8 bases; unmatched junction bases: 10. Germline V gives CDR1 LNHDA, CDR2 SQIVND (reference sequence). The CDR3 contains 13 residues. CDR3 protein: CASLTTGGSGYTF. CDR3 nucleotide sequence: TGTGCCAGCCTTACGACAGGGGGAAGCGGCTACACCTTC.

The CDR3 coding sequence is TGCGCCAGCAGCTACGGCGGCAGCGCCTACGAGCAGTACTTC. This gives the protein CASSYGGSAYEQYF. The rearrangement uses TRBV5-1 and TRBJ2-7, with no clear D. V lost 3 bases and J 2 bases, leaving 12 bases between the germline ends. Germline values: CDR1 SGHRS, CDR2 YFSETQ. There are 14 residues in the CDR3.

This sequence joins TRBV29-1 and TRBJ2-7; 8 bases fit TRBD2. Germline V CDR1 and CDR2: SQVTM, ANQGSEA. The CDR3 runs 12 residues. V lost 4 bases, J lost 3 bases, and 2 bases stayed unmatched. CDR3 in DNA: TGCAGCGTTGGGCGGGAGGACTACGAGCAGTACTTC. Residues: CSVGREDYEQYF.

This chain links TRBV5-1 with TRBJ1-2; TRBD1 is a possible D gene (5 bases). V lost 0 bases, J lost 5 bases, and 14 bases lay in between. Per the germline V gene, CDR1 is SGHRS and CDR2 is YFSETQ. CDR3 size: 15 residues. CDR3 residues: CASSLVGGAKYGYTF. CDR3 bases: TGCGCCAGCAGCTTGGTAGGAGGGGCAAAATATGGCTACACCTTC.

Only one count was recorded for this clone. The V call is TRBV12-5, the J call TRBJ1-2; 8 nucleotides line up with TRBD1. Germline CDR1 and CDR2: LGHNT and FRNRAP. The CDR3 length is 17 residues. V was pared by 4 bases and J by 3 bases, with 13 bases of the junction left unmatched. This CDR3 reads CASGSDVKTGGDYGYTF. As DNA, the CDR3 is TGTGCTAGTGGTTCCGATGTAAAAACAGGGGGAGACTATGGCTACACCTTC.

In this sample, this clone turned up once. V usage is TRBV10-1 and J usage is TRBJ1-1, with 8 bases lining up with TRBD1. In germline, CDR1 is WNHNN, CDR2 SYGVQD (reference sequence). CDR3 length equals 13 residues. After removal of 9 bases from V and 4 bases from J, the junction contained 7 bases not matched to a gene. The CDR3: CASSGGSGTEAFF. CDR3 sequence (DNA): TGCGCCAGTTCAGGGGGCTCAGGCACTGAAGCTTTCTTT.

The gene calls are TRBV2 and TRBJ1-2; possible D gene TRBD1, 5 bases. V gave up 6 bases and J gave up 1 base, with 15 bases separating them. The CDR3 totals 15 residues. The germline V gene encodes CDR1 SNHLY and CDR2 FYNNEI. CDR3 in amino acids: CASRGSGPFNYGYTF. CDR3 nucleotide sequence: TGTGCCAGCAGGGGGTCAGGGCCCTTTAACTATGGCTACACCTTC.

This chain uses TRBV5-1 with TRBJ2-5; maybe TRBD1 (7 bases). Trimming removed 0 bases at V and 5 bases at J, with 11 bases between. This CDR3 spans 14 amino acids. Germline CDR1 SGHRS, CDR2 YFSETQ. The CDR3 nucleotides are TGCGCCAGCAGCTTGGCGACAGGGAGGGAGACCCAGTACTTC. This translates into CASSLATGRETQYF.

This clone was detected only once. V is TRBV19 and J is TRBJ2-3; D uncertain. The CDR3 length is 15 residues. V was shortened by 4 bases and J by 1 base, with 12 bases between the two germline ends. Germline values: CDR1 LNHDA, CDR2 SQIVND (reference sequence). The CDR3 is CASSTRVRGTDTQYF. Here the CDR3 DNA reads TGTGCCAGTAGTACTCGGGTTCGTGGCACAGATACGCAGTATTTT.

The chain joins TRBV5-1 to TRBJ2-1, with 13 positions matching TRBD2. This CDR3 has 18 residues. The V gene's germline CDR1 is SGHRS and CDR2 YFSETQ. Trimming cost V 0 bases and J 9 bases; bases outside gene matches: 12. This CDR3 is CASSLASLAGGQSCEQFF. The CDR3 DNA follows: TGCGCCAGCAGCTTGGCCTCACTAGCGGGAGGGCAGAGTTGTGAGCAGTTCTTC.